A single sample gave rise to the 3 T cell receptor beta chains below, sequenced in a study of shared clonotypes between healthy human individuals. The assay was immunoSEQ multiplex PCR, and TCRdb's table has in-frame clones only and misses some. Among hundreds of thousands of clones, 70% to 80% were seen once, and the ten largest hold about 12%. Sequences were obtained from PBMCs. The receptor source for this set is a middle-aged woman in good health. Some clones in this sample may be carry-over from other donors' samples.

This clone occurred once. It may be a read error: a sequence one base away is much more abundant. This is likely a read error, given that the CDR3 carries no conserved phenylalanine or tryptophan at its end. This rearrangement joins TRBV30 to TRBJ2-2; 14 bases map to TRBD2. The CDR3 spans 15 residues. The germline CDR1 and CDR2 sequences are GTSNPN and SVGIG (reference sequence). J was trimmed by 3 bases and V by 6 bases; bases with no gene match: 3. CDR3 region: CACPGLAGDTGELFL. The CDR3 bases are TGTGCCTGCCCGGGACTAGCGGGGGACACCGGGGAGCTGTTTCTT.

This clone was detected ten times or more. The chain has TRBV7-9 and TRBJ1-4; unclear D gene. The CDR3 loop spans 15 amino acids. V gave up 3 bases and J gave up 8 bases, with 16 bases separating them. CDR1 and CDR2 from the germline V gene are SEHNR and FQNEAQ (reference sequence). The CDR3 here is CASSFASTSAEKLFF. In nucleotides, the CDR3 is TGTGCCAGCAGCTTTGCGTCTACCTCTGCGGAAAAACTGTTTTTT.

The CDR3: CASSPPTGQVTDTQYF. The CDR3 nucleotides read TGCGCCAGCAGCCCGCCGACGGGACAGGTAACAGATACGCAGTATTTT. The chain employs TRBV5-1 and TRBJ2-3; TRBD1 agrees at 8 bases. Germline trimming cut 4 bases from V and 3 bases from J; bases unmatched to any gene: 10. The germline V gene encodes CDR1 SGHRS and CDR2 YFSETQ. The CDR3 loop spans 16 amino acids.